This T cell receptor (beta chain) was identified during a study of regulatory T cells in long-lasting Graves disease. The time point denotes: newly diagnosed GD, antithyroid drugs for less than 3 months. Following extraction of RNA from PBMCs, that RNA was used to make the TCR library. Germline-derived CDR1 and CDR2 are SGHAT and FQNNGV. Trimming shortened V by 5 bases and J by 7 bases, and 20 bases separated the two germline ends. This CDR3 contains 16 residues. Investigators prepared the TCR beta libraries by applying iRepertoire HTBI primers and Arm-PCR of CDR3 regions. One entry per CDR3 protein, called by TCRdb with MiXCR from the multiplex PCR reads. The sample holds a few hundred thousand distinct CDR3 sequences, 16% seen once. In its sample, this clonotype was seen many times. This sample also appeared in a second study, on T cells in Graves' hyperthyroidism and ophthalmopathy.

The clonotype originates from a man between 40 and 49 years old with Graves disease. V is TRBV11-2 and J is TRBJ2-2, with D unresolved. This sample comprised peripheral blood mononuclear cells (PBMCs), obtained at new diagnosis, from a patient treated with antithyroid drugs. DNA for the CDR3: TGTGCCAGCAGCGCCCAGAGCCGAATTACTGTCGGGGAGCTGTTTTTT. The encoded protein is CASSAQSRITVGELFF.